This T cell receptor (beta chain) is drawn from a study of molecular identifiers for immune sequencing clone quantification. Via MiXCR, TCRdb re-called the PCR reads, giving one row per CDR3 protein. The sample carries 85,000 to 100,000 distinct CDR3 sequences, more than 20% recorded once. Findings and limits, study-wide: Sizes of highly expanded clones could be underestimated through identical TCRs sharing a barcode.

Libraries used 20,000 to 1,000,000 sorted naive CD8 T cells and 10%, 30% or 50% RNA input. To note about this clonotype: Its matching antigen is unknown. Being one base from a much bigger clone, this may be a read error.

This CDR3 has 12 residues. CDR1 and CDR2 (germline): SGHVS, FNYEAQ. The J gene is TRBJ1-1, the V gene TRBV7-6; TRBD1 agrees at 7 bases. The TCR originated in a human donor in good health. Some libraries in this study had Jurkat cell RNA spiked in. The sequenced sample consisted of naive CD8+ T cells from blood, with Jurkat cell RNA spiked in. Subset denoted: FACS-sorted CD8+CD4-CCR7+CD45RA+ naive T cells. The CDR3 sequence: CAGSLGGDEAFF. DNA of the CDR3: TGTGCCGGCAGCTTAGGGGGCGATGAAGCTTTCTTT. The entire variable domain, with the rest obtained from reference TRBV7-6 and TRBJ1-1, is as follows: GAGVSQSPRYKVTKRGQDVALRCDPISGHVSLYWYRQALGQGPEFLTYFNYEAQQDKSGLPNDRFSAERPEGSISTLTIQRTEQRDSAMYRCAGSLGGDEAFFGQGTRLTVV.